A single sample gave rise to the 19 T cell receptor beta chains below, sequenced in a study of T cells in Graves' hyperthyroidism and ophthalmopathy. From RNA transcripts, TCR beta CDR3 regions were amplified. An initial round of RT-PCR targeting the TCR CDR3 relied on the HTBI primer set. TCRdb reprocessed the multiplex PCR reads via MiXCR and lists one record per CDR3 protein. Here the sample spans roughly 600,000 distinct CDR3 sequences, around 13% being singletons. What was sequenced was blood. Source of these receptors: a woman between 45 and 60 years old with Graves' ophthalmopathy.

The rearrangement joins TRBV4-1 to TRBJ2-6, with 15 nucleotides matching TRBD2. Germline V gene sequence: CDR1 MGHRA, CDR2 YSYEKL. The CDR3 totals 21 residues. V was pared by 4 bases and J by 0 bases, with 10 bases of the junction left unmatched. CDR3 sequence reads: CASSPYGTSGRKSSGANVLTF. Here the CDR3 DNA reads TGCGCCAGCAGCCCCTACGGGACTAGCGGGAGGAAGAGCTCTGGGGCCAACGTCCTGACTTTC.

This clonotype was counted many times. J is TRBJ1-2 and V is TRBV20-1; D might be TRBD1 (5 bases). V was cut by 4 bases and J by 4 bases, with 13 bases left in between. There are 13 residues in the CDR3. The V gene's germline CDR1 is DFQATT and CDR2 SNEGSKA (reference sequence). This chain's CDR3 is CSANDQGIYGYTF. The DNA for the CDR3 is TGCAGTGCTAACGACCAGGGAATCTATGGCTACACCTTC.

CDR3 region: CASSLTGQGVNEQFF. In DNA, the CDR3 is TGCGCCAGCAGCTTGACGGGACAGGGGGTAAATGAGCAGTTCTTC. This chain uses TRBV5-1 with TRBJ2-1; 11 nucleotides agree with TRBD1. V lost 1 base to trimming and J lost 7 bases; unmatched junction nucleotides: 4. The CDR3 is 15 amino acids. CDR1 is SGHRS and CDR2 is YFSETQ in the germline V gene. Filled out from reference TRBV5-1 and TRBJ2-1, the complete variable domain reads KAGVTQTPRYLIKTRGQQVTLSCSPISGHRSVSWYQQTPGQGLQFLFEYFSETQRNKGNFPGRFSGRQFSNSRSEMNVSTLELGDSALYLCASSLTGQGVNEQFFGPGTRLTVL.

This clonotype has just a few counts. The chain uses TRBV2 and TRBJ2-6, with TRBD1 matching over 7 bases. CDR1 SNHLY and CDR2 FYNNEI come from the germline V gene. The junction had 6 bases not matched to a gene; V was cut back by 7 bases and J by 0 bases. CDR3 length equals 16 residues. The CDR3 DNA reads TGTGCCAGCAACGACAGGGCCAACTCTGGGGCCAACGTCCTGACTTTC. Its translation is CASNDRANSGANVLTF.

This clonotype occurred many times. This chain links TRBV5-1 with TRBJ2-7; no firm D call. Trimming took 0 bases from V and 1 from J, leaving 8 bases between them. Germline CDR1 and CDR2: SGHRS and YFSETQ. This CDR3 spans 14 amino acids. The CDR3 DNA is TGCGCCAGCAGCTTGGACAGTACGTCCTACGAGCAGTACTTC. As protein: CASSLDSTSYEQYF.

This chain connects TRBV5-1 to TRBJ2-1; 7 bases are a match to TRBD1. CDR3 length: 12 residues. J gave up 12 bases and V 3 bases, and 6 bases lay outside the gene matches. Per germline, CDR1 SGHRS and CDR2 YFSETQ. The CDR3 spells CASSSTTGRQFF. The CDR3 DNA sequence: TGCGCCAGCAGCTCAACGACAGGGAGGCAGTTCTTC.

CDR3 loop: CASRDSGRANTGELFF. The CDR3 DNA reads TGTGCCAGCAGAGATAGCGGGAGGGCGAACACCGGGGAGCTGTTTTTT. This sequence joins TRBV25-1 and TRBJ2-2; 11 bases map to TRBD2. Germline values: CDR1 MGHDK, CDR2 SYGVNS. The CDR3 sequence is 16 residues long. V shed 6 bases and J 0 bases; nucleotides not matched to a gene: 3.

This clonotype was detected many times. The chain joins TRBV18 to TRBJ2-2; D may be TRBD1 or TRBD2 (5 bases each). This CDR3 comprises 15 residues. Germline V gene lookup returns CDR1 KGHSH and CDR2 LQKENI. The ends were cut back, 1 base at V and 2 bases at J, with 8 bases in the middle. The CDR3 protein is CASSPRDGNTGELFF. The CDR3 nucleotides read TGTGCCAGCTCACCACGGGACGGTAACACCGGGGAGCTGTTTTTT.

V and J are TRBV12-3 or TRBV12-4 and TRBJ2-7, with 11 nucleotides matching TRBD2. This CDR3 contains 15 residues. V lost 4 bases to trimming and J lost 5 bases; unmatched junction nucleotides: 7. The CDR3 here is CASSSTSGRVNEQYF. The DNA of the CDR3 is TGTGCCAGCAGTTCTACTAGCGGGAGAGTAAACGAGCAGTACTTC.

This clonotype has ten or more counts. The chain recombines TRBV5-1 with TRBJ2-1; 16 bases align to TRBD2. Germline CDR1 is SGHRS and CDR2 is YFSETQ. This CDR3 spans 16 amino acids. The trim removed 0 bases at V and 8 bases at J, leaving 2 bases unmatched. The CDR3: CASSLVGTSGRDEQFF. DNA of the CDR3: TGCGCCAGCAGCTTGGTCGGGACTAGCGGGAGGGATGAGCAGTTCTTC.

The rearrangement joins TRBV24-1 to TRBJ2-1; 10 nucleotides line up with TRBD2. This CDR3 is 19 amino acids long. The V gene's germline CDR1 is KGHDR and CDR2 SFDVKD. The J segment lost 6 bases and the V segment lost 0 bases, leaving 13 bases of the junction unmatched. The DNA for the CDR3 is TGTGCCACCAGTGATTTGCAAGCGGATCCTAGCGGGAGAATCAATGAGCAGTTCTTC. The encoded protein is CATSDLQADPSGRINEQFF.

This clonotype was counted ten times or more. The chain couples TRBV18 to TRBJ2-5, with D maybe TRBD2 (5 bases). The ends were cut back, 2 bases at V and 5 bases at J, with 12 bases in the middle. Germline CDR1 KGHSH, CDR2 LQKENI. CDR3 size: 14 residues. The CDR3 coding sequence is TGTGCCAGCTCACCATTTCCGGAGCGGGAGACCCAGTACTTC. It specifies CASSPFPERETQYF.

This clonotype appeared many times. The V and J genes are TRBV5-1 and TRBJ2-7; a weak D match, TRBD1 (6 bases). V was shortened by 4 bases and J by 1 base, with 12 bases between the two germline ends. Germline V gene sequence: CDR1 SGHRS, CDR2 YFSETQ. CDR3 length: 14 amino acids. This CDR3 reads CASSQGFGSYEQYF. The CDR3, as DNA: TGCGCCAGCAGCCAGGGGTTCGGATCCTACGAGCAGTACTTC.

This chain links TRBV19 with TRBJ2-4, with TRBD2 identical over 8 bases. Unmatched junction bases numbered 9, after V lost 2 bases and J lost 15 bases. In germline, CDR1 is LNHDA, CDR2 SQIVND (reference sequence). The CDR3 runs to 13 residues. The CDR3 reads CASSIKPSGLVYF. CDR3 sequence (DNA): TGTGCCAGTAGTATAAAGCCTAGCGGGTTAGTGTACTTC.

Concerning this clonotype itself: This may come from a read error, since a much larger clone is one base off. V is TRBV7-9 and J is TRBJ2-4; 9 nucleotides align to TRBD2. From germline, CDR1 is SEHNR and CDR2 FQNEAQ (reference sequence). CDR3 size: 14 residues. J lost 9 bases, V lost 1 base, and 4 bases had no gene match. This chain's CDR3 is CASSLGTAGGIQYF. The CDR3 DNA reads as TGTGCCAGCAGCTTAGGGACAGCGGGGGGCATTCAGTACTTC.

This clonotype was picked up many times. The V and J genes are TRBV20-1 and TRBJ2-4; TRBD1 matches 10 bases. The CDR3 consists of 17 residues. Unmatched junction bases numbered 6, after V lost 1 base and J lost 0 bases. CDR1 and CDR2 (germline): DFQATT, SNEGSKA (reference sequence). This CDR3 reads CSARVGQGGLAKNIQYF. The DNA of the CDR3 is TGCAGTGCTAGAGTTGGACAGGGGGGTCTAGCCAAAAACATTCAGTACTTC.

The rearrangement uses TRBV7-9 and TRBJ2-3; TRBD2 agrees at 11 bases. The CDR3 totals 16 residues. V dropped 3 bases and J dropped 4; count of bases not matched to a gene: 6. Germline values: CDR1 SEHNR, CDR2 FQNEAQ (reference sequence). The CDR3: CASSFLAGGRADTQYF. CDR3 nucleotide sequence: TGTGCCAGCAGCTTCTTAGCGGGAGGGCGGGCAGATACGCAGTATTTT.

The chain links TRBV19 to TRBJ1-5; 7 nucleotides match TRBD1. Trimming cost V 4 bases and J 0 bases; bases outside gene matches: 9. CDR1 is LNHDA, CDR2 SQIVND, per germline (reference sequence). CDR3 length equals 17 residues. CDR3 amino acids: CASSRGTGAISNQPQHF. The CDR3 DNA is TGTGCCAGTAGTAGGGGTACAGGGGCCATTAGCAATCAGCCCCAGCATTTT. Variable domain in full (rest from reference TRBV19 and TRBJ1-5): DGGITQSPKYLFRKEGQNVTLSCEQNLNHDAMYWYRQDPGQGLRLIYYSQIVNDFQKGDIAEGYSVSREKKESFPLTVTSAQKNPTAFYLCASSRGTGAISNQPQHFGDGTRLSIL.

This clonotype was picked up one time. The V call is TRBV7-8, the J call TRBJ2-7, with 12 nucleotides matching TRBD2. This CDR3 contains 17 residues. J was trimmed by 7 bases and V by 2 bases; bases with no gene match: 12. Germline V lookup: CDR1 SGHVS, CDR2 FQNEAQ. Written as DNA, the CDR3 is TGTGCCAGCAGCTTAACCCGGACTAGCGGGAACACCGGGGAGCAGTACTTC. Protein sequence: CASSLTRTSGNTGEQYF. The full variable domain, its missing parts supplied by reference TRBV7-8 and TRBJ2-7, is GAGVSQSPRYKVAKRGQDVALRCDPISGHVSLFWYQQALGQGPEFLTYFQNEAQLDKSGLPSDRFFAERPEGSVSTLKIQRTQQEDSAVYLCASSLTRTSGNTGEQYFGPGTRLTVT.